The 15 T cell receptor beta chains below all came from one sample that was sequenced in a study of glioma-infiltrating T cells after dendritic cell vaccination. Generated by immunoSEQ multiplex PCR, the TCRdb table keeps only in-frame clones and is missing some. Of under 130,000 clones in the sample, about four fifths were seen once. The sample consisted of blood, taken before dendritic cell vaccination. Receptors originate from a human donor with glioblastoma.

This clone was picked up one time. The gene calls are TRBV5-1 and TRBJ2-7; 8 bases align to TRBD1. CDR3 length equals 14 residues. CDR1 is SGHRS and CDR2 is YFSETQ in the germline V gene. With V trimmed by 5 bases and J by 5 bases, 9 bases remained unmatched. DNA of the CDR3: TGCGCCAGCAGTCCGACAGGGGCGCCCCACGAGCAGTACTTC. Encoded protein: CASSPTGAPHEQYF. Full variable domain (outside the CDR3, taken from reference TRBV5-1 and TRBJ2-7): KAGVTQTPRYLIKTRGQQVTLSCSPISGHRSVSWYQQTPGQGLQFLFEYFSETQRNKGNFPGRFSGRQFSNSRSEMNVSTLELGDSALYLCASSPTGAPHEQYFGPGTRLTVT.

The chain links TRBV19 to TRBJ1-5; 8 bases line up with TRBD1. This CDR3 region has 19 residues. CDR1 is LNHDA, CDR2 SQIVND, per germline (reference sequence). V dropped 1 base and J dropped 0; count of bases not matched to a gene: 11. The CDR3 coding sequence is TGTGCCAGTAGTATAGGGGGCCCGACAGGGGATTATAGCAATCAGCCCCAGCATTTT. It specifies CASSIGGPTGDYSNQPQHF. Full variable domain (rest looked up from reference TRBV19 and TRBJ1-5): DGGITQSPKYLFRKEGQNVTLSCEQNLNHDAMYWYRQDPGQGLRLIYYSQIVNDFQKGDIAEGYSVSREKKESFPLTVTSAQKNPTAFYLCASSIGGPTGDYSNQPQHFGDGTRLSIL.

The chain links TRBV6-6 to TRBJ2-2; TRBD2 is a possible D gene (5 bases). This CDR3 spans 14 amino acids. V lost 6 bases, J lost 4 bases, and 12 bases lay in between. Germline V lookup: CDR1 MNHNY, CDR2 SVGAGI (reference sequence). The CDR3 region has the DNA TGTGCCAGCAGAACGGACGGACTCACCGGGGAGCTGTTTTTT. Protein product: CASRTDGLTGELFF.

In its sample, this clone was seen a few times. The rearrangement uses TRBV10-3 and TRBJ2-2; 8 positions agree with TRBD2. The J segment lost 1 base and the V segment lost 1 base, leaving 5 bases of the junction unmatched. CDR1 and CDR2 from the germline V gene are ENHRY and SYGVKD. This CDR3 is 17 amino acids long. This CDR3 is CAISELRGVLNTGELFF. CDR3 bases: TGTGCCATCAGTGAGTTGCGGGGGGTCCTGAACACCGGGGAGCTGTTTTTT.

CDR3 nucleotides: TGTGCCAGCAGAGATCCAGACGAGCAGTACTTC. Amino acids: CASRDPDEQYF. This sequence joins TRBV2 and TRBJ2-7; D is unclear. CDR3 size: 11 residues. Germline CDR1 reads SNHLY; CDR2 reads FYNNEI. V lost 6 bases, J lost 5 bases, and 8 bases lay in between.

The rearrangement joins TRBV7-8 to TRBJ1-6; D uncertain. Germline CDR1 SGHVS, CDR2 FQNEAQ. V dropped 1 base and J dropped 11 bases, with 12 bases sitting between them. The CDR3 totals 14 residues. CDR3 bases: TGTGCCAGCAGCTTAGTTCCGGTTGGTGCACCCCTCCACTTT. Translated: CASSLVPVGAPLHF.

The chain recombines TRBV23-1 with TRBJ2-7; a possible D gene is TRBD2 (6 bases). TRBV23-1 is an open reading frame whose function is uncertain. The CDR3 consists of 12 residues. Deletions cut 6 bases from V and 6 bases from J, with 12 bases between. CDR3 amino acids: CASSRGTAEQYF. In DNA, the CDR3 is TGCGCCAGCAGCCGGGGGACGGCCGAGCAGTACTTC.

V gene TRBV30 combines with J gene TRBJ1-2; 8 positions agree with TRBD1. The CDR3 runs 15 residues. J lost 7 bases, V lost 4 bases, and 14 bases had no gene match. Germline V CDR1 and CDR2: GTSNPN, SVGIG (reference sequence). In DNA form, the CDR3 reads TGTGCCTGGACCGCAGGGACAGGAATGGGGTCTGGCTACACCTTC. Its translation is CAWTAGTGMGSGYTF.

The chain recombines TRBV6-5 with TRBJ1-2; 8 bases fit TRBD1. The CDR3 spans 11 residues. Germline lookup yields CDR1 MNHEY and CDR2 SVGAGI. The V segment lost 6 bases and the J segment 12 bases; nucleotides outside the gene matches: 6. This chain's CDR3 is CASSEMDRDTF. The CDR3 region has the DNA TGTGCCAGCAGCGAGATGGACAGGGACACCTTC.

This sequence joins TRBV9 and TRBJ2-3; 7 bases are a match to TRBD2. Germline CDR1 is SGDLS and CDR2 is YYNGEE. V was clipped by 3 bases and J by 2 bases; unmatched bases: 9. The CDR3 runs to 16 residues. DNA for the CDR3: TGTGCCAGCAGCGGGGAGCTAGCGGTCAACACAGATACGCAGTATTTT. Translation: CASSGELAVNTDTQYF.

The CDR3, as DNA: TGCGCCAGCAGCTTGTCTTCGACAGGGTCTGAAGCTTTCTTT. Translation: CASSLSSTGSEAFF. V usage is TRBV5-1 and J usage is TRBJ1-1, with TRBD1 identical over 7 bases. The CDR3 sequence is 14 residues long. CDR1 is SGHRS, CDR2 YFSETQ, per germline. Losses at the gene ends were 1 base for V and 6 bases for J; bases not matched to a gene: 6.

This clone came up once. The V call is TRBV7-2, the J call TRBJ1-4; the D is unclear. The CDR3 has 16 residues. With 0 bases removed from V and 0 bases from J, the gap between germline ends came to 8 bases. Germline lookup yields CDR1 SGHTA and CDR2 FQGNSA. CDR3 sequence: CASSLAVTATNEKLFF. Written as DNA, the CDR3 is TGTGCCAGCAGCTTAGCGGTAACAGCAACTAATGAAAAACTGTTTTTT.

V usage is TRBV7-2 and J usage is TRBJ2-1, with a weak D call TRBD2 (5 bases). Trimming pared 2 bases from V and 5 bases from J, leaving 19 bases between. The CDR3 has 17 amino acids. Germline CDR1 reads SGHTA; CDR2 reads FQGNSA. The CDR3 sequence: CASSLILGLAINNEQFF. The CDR3 DNA sequence: TGTGCCAGCAGCTTAATTCTAGGGTTAGCGATCAACAATGAGCAGTTCTTC.

V and J are TRBV5-1 and TRBJ1-1; TRBD1 matches at 9 bases. This CDR3 contains 17 residues. V lost 1 base, J lost 0 bases, and 7 bases stayed unmatched. CDR1 and CDR2 (germline): SGHRS, YFSETQ. CDR3 in DNA: TGCGCCAGCAGCTTGTCCTGGGGACAGGGCCTGAACACTGAAGCTTTCTTT. This encodes CASSLSWGQGLNTEAFF. The full variable domain, in which reference TRBV5-1 and TRBJ1-1 provide the parts outside the CDR3, is KAGVTQTPRYLIKTRGQQVTLSCSPISGHRSVSWYQQTPGQGLQFLFEYFSETQRNKGNFPGRFSGRQFSNSRSEMNVSTLELGDSALYLCASSLSWGQGLNTEAFFGQGTRLTVV.

V usage is TRBV9 and J usage is TRBJ1-2; 9 bases line up with TRBD1. CDR1 SGDLS and CDR2 YYNGEE come from the germline V gene. The CDR3 has 15 residues. After removal of 2 bases from V and 7 bases from J, the junction contained 9 bases not matched to a gene. In DNA, the CDR3 is TGTGCCAGCAGCGTGCGGCGGACAGGGGCCCTTGGCTACACCTTC. Its protein is CASSVRRTGALGYTF.